This T cell receptor (beta chain) was identified during a study of blood T cell repertoires in COVID-19. Background on the study: The United States, Italy and Spain provided the acute and convalescent COVID-19 samples.

The V and J ends lost 1 base and 3 bases respectively, with 6 bases between them. Germline V gives CDR1 SGHTA, CDR2 FQGNSA. CDR3 length equals 13 residues. Method: immunoSEQ multiplex PCR; TCRdb's copy keeps in-frame clones and lacks some. Here the sample spans 250,000 to 350,000 clones, 80% to 90% being singletons. The count of this clone is one. Recruitment covered roughly 22 US areas and drew participants whose ages spanned roughly 18 to 100 years. Participant-given clinical history determined each cohort assignment. The chain recombines TRBV7-2 with TRBJ1-1, with a weak D call TRBD1 (5 bases). This TCR was sampled from a woman in her 30s who had recovered from COVID-19. Sequencing input: PBMCs or T cells enriched from blood (not recorded which). The CDR3 DNA reads TGTGCCAGCAGCTTAGTCAGGGACACTGAAGCTTTCTTT. The encoded protein is CASSLVRDTEAFF. The entire variable domain, with the rest obtained from reference TRBV7-2 and TRBJ1-1, is as follows: GAGVSQSPSNKVTEKGKDVELRCDPISGHTALYWYRQSLGQGLEFLIYFQGNSAPDKSGLPSDRFSAERTGGSVSTLTIQRTQQEDSAVYLCASSLVRDTEAFFGQGTRLTVV.